The entry below gives a single T cell receptor beta chain sequence along with its context. CDR3 length: 14 amino acids. Trimming pared 4 bases from V and 0 bases from J, leaving 11 bases between. Germline assignment: CDR1 SGHDT and CDR2 YYEEEE. The study used a library that attached unique molecular identifiers to individual cDNA molecules. From the RACE reads, TCRdb called clonotypes with MiXCR, one entry per CDR3 protein. The sample has about 65,000 distinct CDR3 sequences, about 6% seen once; the top ten hold 3% to 4%. These data are taken from a study of human T cells and chemical hapten exposure. Sample time point: healthy volunteer bleed at 6 weeks. The study extracted total RNA from unfractionated whole blood.

The specimen sequenced was whole blood. This sequence joins TRBV5-6 and TRBJ2-7; D gene unclear. This clonotype was obtained from a female donor in good health. Some clones in this sample may be carry-over from other donors' samples. The CDR3 sequence: CASSLGSSSYEQYF. The CDR3, as DNA: TGTGCCAGCAGCCTCGGCAGCAGCTCCTACGAGCAGTACTTC.